Each of the 5 T cell receptor beta chains below was sequenced from the same sample in a study of T cell responses to AZD1222 COVID-19 vaccine. The method was immunoSEQ multiplex PCR; TCRdb's version includes in-frame clones alone and lacks a portion of them. The table includes over 65,000 clones, 85% to 90% detected once. The sample here was peripheral blood, taken on day 0 of AZD1222 vaccination. The receptors here all came from an adult in good health.

The chain has TRBV5-1 and TRBJ2-1; D remains unclear. This CDR3 region has 14 residues. The V end lost 1 base, the J end lost 0 bases, and 5 bases lay between the germline ends. Germline-derived CDR1 and CDR2 are SGHRS and YFSETQ. CDR3 sequence reads: CASSLLSSYNEQFF. In nucleotides, the CDR3 is TGCGCCAGCAGCTTGCTTAGCTCCTACAATGAGCAGTTCTTC.

The V and J genes are TRBV28 and TRBJ2-7; 10 nucleotides line up with TRBD1. The V and J ends lost 1 base and 1 base, in that order; junction bases with no gene match: 7. CDR1 is MDHEN and CDR2 is SYDVKM in the germline V gene. CDR3 length: 17 residues. The CDR3 DNA follows: TGTGCCAGCAGTTTATCGGGACAGGGGCCATCTTCCTACGAGCAGTACTTC. Residues: CASSLSGQGPSSYEQYF.

The gene calls are TRBV30 and TRBJ1-5; TRBD1 is a possible D gene (6 bases). Germline CDR1 GTSNPN, CDR2 SVGIG (reference sequence). There are 17 residues in the CDR3. The V and J ends lost 0 bases and 2 bases respectively, with 17 bases between them. The CDR3 bases are TGTGCCTGGAGTGTACGCGGGGGGCCCCTAGGCAATCAGCCCCAGCATTTT. It codes for CAWSVRGGPLGNQPQHF.

V is TRBV7-3 and J is TRBJ1-1, with a weak D call TRBD1 (5 bases). The CDR3 is 14 amino acids. With 5 bases removed from V and 1 base from J, the gap between germline ends came to 11 bases. Germline CDR1 and CDR2: SGHTA and FQGTGA. The CDR3, as DNA: TGTGCCAGCAGCGCAGCTGGGGCGAACACTGAAGCTTTCTTT. Translating it yields CASSAAGANTEAFF.

Only a few counts were recorded for this clone. V and J are TRBV19 and TRBJ1-1; D uncertain. V lost 3 bases to trimming and J lost 5 bases, with 13 bases between them. This CDR3 is 14 amino acids long. Germline CDR1 is LNHDA and CDR2 is SQIVND (reference sequence). CDR3 region: CASSMAGSGTEAFF. The CDR3 DNA sequence: TGTGCCAGTAGTATGGCCGGAAGTGGAACTGAAGCTTTCTTT.